A selection of T cell receptor beta chains follows, all from one sample in a study of early T cells in non-severe SARS-CoV-2 infection. TCRdb recomputed calls from the 5' RACE reads with MiXCR, one row per CDR3 protein. The sample includes 55,000 to 80,000 distinct CDR3 sequences, 11% of them seen just once. Sequencing was carried out using whole blood. These receptors originate from an adult who was a healthcare worker with PCR-confirmed SARS-CoV-2 infection or an uninfected control (not recorded which). The CDR3 runs from the conserved cysteine through the conserved F or W. Each record gives: CDR3 DNA, CDR3 protein, V gene, D gene, J gene, clone size. D genes are given only for firm matches. For some rows the clone size is stated as once, few or many, or as a class when expanded; others skip it.

CDR3nt: TGTGCCAGCAGCTCCACTAGCGGGAAGAATGAGCAGTTCTTC; CDR3aa: CASSSTSGKNEQFF; v_gene: TRBV11-2; d_gene: TRBD2; j_gene: TRBJ2-1; abundance: -
CDR3nt: TGTGCCAGCAAACTCCAGACAGGGGGCGCTGGAAACACCATATATTTT; CDR3aa: CASKLQTGGAGNTIYF; v_gene: TRBV12-3/TRBV12-4; d_gene: TRBD1; j_gene: TRBJ1-3; abundance: many
CDR3nt: TGTGCCAGCAGCTTAAACACTAACAATGAGCAGTTCTTC; CDR3aa: CASSLNTNNEQFF; v_gene: TRBV7-9; d_gene: -; j_gene: TRBJ2-1; abundance: few
CDR3nt: TGCAGTGCTAGGACAGGGAAAAACTATGGCTACACCTTC; CDR3aa: CSARTGKNYGYTF; v_gene: TRBV20-1; d_gene: TRBD1; j_gene: TRBJ1-2; abundance: -
CDR3nt: TGTGCCAGCAGTTACGACAGTCCAAAGCCCCAGCATTTT; CDR3aa: CASSYDSPKPQHF; v_gene: TRBV6-6; d_gene: -; j_gene: TRBJ1-5; abundance: -
CDR3nt: TGCGCCAGCAGCCAAGATTACTATGAGCAGTTCTTC; CDR3aa: CASSQDYYEQFF; v_gene: TRBV4-1; d_gene: -; j_gene: TRBJ2-1; abundance: many
CDR3nt: TGTGCCTGGTCTCGAGGGCCCACGGGAACTAATGAAAAACTGTTTTTT; CDR3aa: CAWSRGPTGTNEKLFF; v_gene: TRBV30; d_gene: -; j_gene: TRBJ1-4; abundance: -
CDR3nt: TGCGCCAGCAGCCAGGGGGCGCAGGGGGAGCTGTTTTTT; CDR3aa: CASSQGAQGELFF; v_gene: TRBV4-1; d_gene: -; j_gene: TRBJ2-2; abundance: many
CDR3nt: TGCAGCGTTGAGGTCGCGGTTAACTATGGCTACACCTTC; CDR3aa: CSVEVAVNYGYTF; v_gene: TRBV29-1; d_gene: -; j_gene: TRBJ1-2; abundance: few
CDR3nt: TGTGCCAGCAGAGCGAGCACAGGAAAATACGAGCAGTACTTC; CDR3aa: CASRASTGKYEQYF; v_gene: TRBV12-3/TRBV12-4; d_gene: -; j_gene: TRBJ2-7; abundance: few
CDR3nt: TGCAGCGCGACCCTGGGGCATGAGCAGTTCTTC; CDR3aa: CSATLGHEQFF; v_gene: TRBV29-1; d_gene: -; j_gene: TRBJ2-1; abundance: few
CDR3nt: TGCAGCGTTGCGTCGACAGGGGGGAATGAGCAGTTCTTC; CDR3aa: CSVASTGGNEQFF; v_gene: TRBV29-1; d_gene: TRBD1; j_gene: TRBJ2-1; abundance: many
CDR3nt: TGTGCCAGCAGCTCGACAGGGGGTTATAATTCACCCCTCCACTTT; CDR3aa: CASSSTGGYNSPLHF; v_gene: TRBV5-8; d_gene: TRBD1; j_gene: TRBJ1-6; abundance: -
CDR3nt: TGTGCCAGCAGCTTAGCCCCAGCGGGAGTGGATGAGCAGTTCTTC; CDR3aa: CASSLAPAGVDEQFF; v_gene: TRBV7-9; d_gene: TRBD2; j_gene: TRBJ2-1; abundance: many
CDR3nt: TGTGCCAGCAGTTCTCCTGGGGGCCCTCAAGAGACCCAGTACTTC; CDR3aa: CASSSPGGPQETQYF; v_gene: TRBV28; d_gene: -; j_gene: TRBJ2-5; abundance: few
CDR3nt: TGCGCCAGCAGCTCCGTAGGCGGGAGACTAGAGACCCAGTACTTC; CDR3aa: CASSSVGGRLETQYF; v_gene: TRBV5-1; d_gene: TRBD2; j_gene: TRBJ2-5; abundance: many
CDR3nt: TGTGCCAGCAGCTTAATTGACTACGAGCAGTACTTC; CDR3aa: CASSLIDYEQYF; v_gene: TRBV7-9; d_gene: -; j_gene: TRBJ2-7; abundance: many
CDR3nt: TGTGCCAGCAGCTTTGCTCAAGAGACCCAGTACTTC; CDR3aa: CASSFAQETQYF; v_gene: TRBV7-9; d_gene: -; j_gene: TRBJ2-5; abundance: -
CDR3nt: TGTGCCAGCTCACCTCCAACCGGACAGGGGAAATACGAGCAGTACTTC; CDR3aa: CASSPPTGQGKYEQYF; v_gene: TRBV18; d_gene: TRBD1; j_gene: TRBJ2-7; abundance: many
CDR3nt: TGTGCCAGCAGCATCGCGACTAGCACAGATACGCAGTATTTT; CDR3aa: CASSIATSTDTQYF; v_gene: TRBV11-2; d_gene: -; j_gene: TRBJ2-3; abundance: -
CDR3nt: TGTGCCAGCAGTTACGTTGGGACTAGCGGGAGGAATGAGCAGTTCTTC; CDR3aa: CASSYVGTSGRNEQFF; v_gene: TRBV6-7; d_gene: TRBD2; j_gene: TRBJ2-1; abundance: many
CDR3nt: TGTGCCAGCAGTGAAGGTGGCGGCAATCAGCCCCAGCATTTT; CDR3aa: CASSEGGGNQPQHF; v_gene: TRBV6-1; d_gene: -; j_gene: TRBJ1-5; abundance: few
CDR3nt: TGTGCCAGCAGGGGGACAGGGGGAAATTCACCCCTCCACTTT; CDR3aa: CASRGTGGNSPLHF; v_gene: TRBV2; d_gene: TRBD1; j_gene: TRBJ1-6; abundance: few
CDR3nt: TGCAGTGCTAACCGGGCCACACAAGAGACCCAGTACTTC; CDR3aa: CSANRATQETQYF; v_gene: TRBV20-1; d_gene: -; j_gene: TRBJ2-5; abundance: many
CDR3nt: TGTGCCAGCAGCCGAGAACGAGGGGTTACCTACGAGCAGTACTTC; CDR3aa: CASSRERGVTYEQYF; v_gene: TRBV7-9; d_gene: -; j_gene: TRBJ2-7; abundance: many
CDR3nt: TGCAGCGTTGGGGGGGATCTCCAGTACTTC; CDR3aa: CSVGGDLQYF; v_gene: TRBV29-1; d_gene: -; j_gene: TRBJ2-5; abundance: many
CDR3nt: TGTGCCAGCAGTGAGCTACCGGGACAGGGAACCGGGGAGCTGTTTTTT; CDR3aa: CASSELPGQGTGELFF; v_gene: TRBV12-3/TRBV12-4; d_gene: TRBD1; j_gene: TRBJ2-2; abundance: few
CDR3nt: TGCGCCAGCAGCCAACCGATGACAGAGCAGTTCTTC; CDR3aa: CASSQPMTEQFF; v_gene: TRBV4-1; d_gene: -; j_gene: TRBJ2-1; abundance: many
CDR3nt: TGTGCCAGCCGCGCCCCGTCCGGGCCAAAAGCCTACGAGCAGTACTTC; CDR3aa: CASRAPSGPKAYEQYF; v_gene: TRBV25-1; d_gene: -; j_gene: TRBJ2-7; abundance: many
CDR3nt: TGCAGCGTTACCGATTTCTATGGCTACACCTTC; CDR3aa: CSVTDFYGYTF; v_gene: TRBV29-1; d_gene: -; j_gene: TRBJ1-2; abundance: few
CDR3nt: TGTGCCAGCAGGACAGGGGAGGGCGAGCAGTACTTC; CDR3aa: CASRTGEGEQYF; v_gene: TRBV21-1; d_gene: -; j_gene: TRBJ2-7; abundance: many
CDR3nt: TGTGCCAGCACCCCATTCCCGGGACAGATCGTCTATGGCTACACCTTC; CDR3aa: CASTPFPGQIVYGYTF; v_gene: TRBV6-6; d_gene: TRBD1; j_gene: TRBJ1-2; abundance: many
CDR3nt: TGTGCCAGCAGGACCCTGGCCTACAATGAGCAGTTCTTC; CDR3aa: CASRTLAYNEQFF; v_gene: TRBV6-2/TRBV6-3; d_gene: -; j_gene: TRBJ2-1; abundance: -
CDR3nt: TGCAGTGCTAGAGTCCCCCAATACCACCCCGCCAATGAGCAGTTCTTC; CDR3aa: CSARVPQYHPANEQFF; v_gene: TRBV20-1; d_gene: -; j_gene: TRBJ2-1; abundance: many
CDR3nt: TGCAGTGCCTGGGAGCGGGAGGGAAGTAAAAATGAGCAGTTCTTC; CDR3aa: CSAWEREGSKNEQFF; v_gene: TRBV20-1; d_gene: TRBD2; j_gene: TRBJ2-1; abundance: few
CDR3nt: TGTGCCAGCAGCCAAGACAGGGCGGACTACGAGCAGTACTTC; CDR3aa: CASSQDRADYEQYF; v_gene: TRBV3-1; d_gene: -; j_gene: TRBJ2-7; abundance: few
CDR3nt: TGTGCCAGCAGCCAGAGAGCTTCTGGGGCCAACGTCCTGACTTTC; CDR3aa: CASSQRASGANVLTF; v_gene: TRBV7-2; d_gene: -; j_gene: TRBJ2-6; abundance: many
CDR3nt: TGCAGCGTTGAAAGGGGGAGGACCTACAATGAGCAGTTCTTC; CDR3aa: CSVERGRTYNEQFF; v_gene: TRBV29-1; d_gene: -; j_gene: TRBJ2-1; abundance: many
CDR3nt: TGTGCCAGCAGTGACGAGACAGGGGTTGATCAGCCCCAGCATTTT; CDR3aa: CASSDETGVDQPQHF; v_gene: TRBV2; d_gene: TRBD1; j_gene: TRBJ1-5; abundance: many
CDR3nt: TGTGCCAGCAGTTACGAGAGGGTTAAGGGGAATGAGCAGTTCTTC; CDR3aa: CASSYERVKGNEQFF; v_gene: TRBV6-5; d_gene: -; j_gene: TRBJ2-1; abundance: many